This TCR beta chain came from a study of cytomegalovirus exposure and HLA in healthy donors. Note on this clone: The junction differs from germline at one of its ends, possibly a read error.

A multiplex PCR was run with 60 Vbeta primers and 13 Jbeta primers. Clones were sequenced by immunoSEQ multiplex PCR, and TCRdb holds only the in-frame ones, with some missing. The table shows about 110,000 clones, with 65% to 80% occurring only once. This CDR3 contains 10 residues. Germline V gene sequence: CDR1 MDHEN, CDR2 SYDVKM. Sequencing used PBMCs. The sequence came from a man between 60 and 75 years old in good health and CMV-seronegative. V and J are TRBV28 and TRBJ2-7, with D uncertain. CDR3: CAGQPYEQCF. The CDR3, as DNA: TGTGCCGGGCAGCCCTACGAGCAGTGCTTC.